These T cell receptor beta chains were read from a single sample in a study of blood T cell repertoires in COVID-19. Here immunoSEQ multiplex PCR was the method, and the copy in TCRdb shows in-frame clones only, minus some. The table has about 210,000 clones, roughly 86% seen once. Material: PBMCs or T cells enriched from blood (not recorded which). Receptors originate from a woman between 40 and 50 years old in a cohort exposed to, infected with or recovered from COVID-19 (not recorded which). CDR3s include the opening cysteine and the closing phenylalanine or tryptophan. The D gene is left open where the match is weak.

>TRBV6-2/TRBV6-3|TRBD2|TRBJ2-7
CASSYRYSGLAGVNYEQYF
>TRBV7-9|TRBD1|TRBJ2-7
CASSLAMGQDLPYEQYF
>TRBV6-5|NA|TRBJ1-6
CASSLDTAYNSPLHF
>TRBV18|NA|TRBJ1-3
CASSPSGARRNTIYF
>TRBV5-1|TRBD2|TRBJ2-1
CASSPGLARDNEQFF
>TRBV5-5|TRBD1|TRBJ1-1
CASSLLGRQGAAFF
>TRBV11-2|NA|TRBJ1-1
CASSRTGQTEAFF
>TRBV15|NA|TRBJ2-7
CATTQGNEQYF
>TRBV6-1|NA|TRBJ2-3
CASSDLPMSGADTQYF
>TRBV12-3/TRBV12-4|NA|TRBJ1-5
CASLVGSQPQHF
>TRBV27|TRBD1|TRBJ1-2
CASSFTGGDYGYTF